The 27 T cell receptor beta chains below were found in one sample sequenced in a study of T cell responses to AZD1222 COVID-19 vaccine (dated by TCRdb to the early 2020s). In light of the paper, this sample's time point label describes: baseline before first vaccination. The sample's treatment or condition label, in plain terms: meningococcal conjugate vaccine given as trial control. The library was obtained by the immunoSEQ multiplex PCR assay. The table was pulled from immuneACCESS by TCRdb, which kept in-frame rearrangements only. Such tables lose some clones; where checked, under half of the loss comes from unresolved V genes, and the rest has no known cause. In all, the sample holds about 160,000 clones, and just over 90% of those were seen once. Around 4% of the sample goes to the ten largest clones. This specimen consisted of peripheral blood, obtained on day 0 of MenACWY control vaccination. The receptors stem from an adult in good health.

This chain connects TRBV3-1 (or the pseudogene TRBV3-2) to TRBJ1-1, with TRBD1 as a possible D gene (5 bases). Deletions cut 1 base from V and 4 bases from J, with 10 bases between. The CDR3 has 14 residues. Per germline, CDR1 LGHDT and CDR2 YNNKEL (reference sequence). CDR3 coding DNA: TGTGCCAGCAGCCAAGGGGTGGGGGGCACTGAAGCTTTCTTT. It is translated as CASSQGVGGTEAFF.

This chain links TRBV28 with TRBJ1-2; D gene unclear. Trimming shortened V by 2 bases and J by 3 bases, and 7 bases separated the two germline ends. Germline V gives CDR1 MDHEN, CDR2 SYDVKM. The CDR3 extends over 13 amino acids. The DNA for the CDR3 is TGTGCCAGCAGTTTACCCGAGGACTATGGCTACACCTTC. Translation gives CASSLPEDYGYTF.

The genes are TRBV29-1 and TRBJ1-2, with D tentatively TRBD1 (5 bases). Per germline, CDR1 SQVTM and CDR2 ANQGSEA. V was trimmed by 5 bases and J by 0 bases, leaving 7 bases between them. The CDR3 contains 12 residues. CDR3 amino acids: CSVTGANYGYTF. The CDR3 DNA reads TGCAGCGTTACAGGAGCTAACTATGGCTACACCTTC.

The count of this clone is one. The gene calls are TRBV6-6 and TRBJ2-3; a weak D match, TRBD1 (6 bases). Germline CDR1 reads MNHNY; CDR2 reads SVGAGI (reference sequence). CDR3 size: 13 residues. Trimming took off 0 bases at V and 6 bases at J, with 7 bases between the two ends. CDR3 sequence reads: CASSYSQGDTQYF. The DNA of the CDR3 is TGTGCCAGCAGTTACTCGCAGGGGGATACGCAGTATTTT.

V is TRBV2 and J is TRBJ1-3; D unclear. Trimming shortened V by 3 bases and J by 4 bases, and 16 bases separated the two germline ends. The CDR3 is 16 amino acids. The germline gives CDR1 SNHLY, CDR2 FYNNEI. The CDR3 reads CASSDDRGSSGNTIYF. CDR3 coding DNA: TGTGCCAGCAGTGACGACCGGGGATCGTCCGGAAACACCATATATTTT.

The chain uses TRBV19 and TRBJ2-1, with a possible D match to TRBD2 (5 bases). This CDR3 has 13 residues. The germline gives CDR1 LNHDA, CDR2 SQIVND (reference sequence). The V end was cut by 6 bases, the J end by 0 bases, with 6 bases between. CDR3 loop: CASRRDSYNEQFF. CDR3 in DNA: TGTGCCAGTAGACGGGACTCCTACAATGAGCAGTTCTTC. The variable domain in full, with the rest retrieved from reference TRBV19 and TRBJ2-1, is DGGITQSPKYLFRKEGQNVTLSCEQNLNHDAMYWYRQDPGQGLRLIYYSQIVNDFQKGDIAEGYSVSREKKESFPLTVTSAQKNPTAFYLCASRRDSYNEQFFGPGTRLTVL.

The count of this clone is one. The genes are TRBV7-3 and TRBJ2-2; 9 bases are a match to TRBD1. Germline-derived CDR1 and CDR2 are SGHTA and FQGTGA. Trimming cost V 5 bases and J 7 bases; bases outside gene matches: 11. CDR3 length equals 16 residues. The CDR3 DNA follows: TGTGCCAGCAGCACAACCGGGACAGGGATGTTCGGGGAGCTGTTTTTT. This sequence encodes CASSTTGTGMFGELFF.

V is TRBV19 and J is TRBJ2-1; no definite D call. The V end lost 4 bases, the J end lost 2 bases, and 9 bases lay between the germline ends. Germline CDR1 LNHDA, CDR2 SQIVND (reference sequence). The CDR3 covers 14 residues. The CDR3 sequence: CASSTSAPYNEQFF. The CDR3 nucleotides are TGTGCCAGTAGTACTAGTGCACCCTACAATGAGCAGTTCTTC.

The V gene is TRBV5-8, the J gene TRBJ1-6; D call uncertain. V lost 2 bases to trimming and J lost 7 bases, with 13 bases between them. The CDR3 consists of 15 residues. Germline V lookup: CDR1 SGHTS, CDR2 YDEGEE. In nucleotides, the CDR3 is TGTGCCAGCAGCTTTCCGGGTCTCAGAAATTCACCCCTCCACTTT. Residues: CASSFPGLRNSPLHF. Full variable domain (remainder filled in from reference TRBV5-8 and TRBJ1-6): EAGVTQSPTHLIKTRGQQATLRCSPISGHTSVYWYQQALGLGLQFLLWYDEGEERNRGNFPPRFSGRQFPNYSSELNVNALELEDSALYLCASSFPGLRNSPLHFGNGTRLTVT.

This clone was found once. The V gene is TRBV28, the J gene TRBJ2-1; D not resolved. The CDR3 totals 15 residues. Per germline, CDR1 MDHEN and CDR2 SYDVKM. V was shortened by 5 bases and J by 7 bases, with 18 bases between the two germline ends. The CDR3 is CASSITTSFYNEQFF. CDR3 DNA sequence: TGTGCCAGCAGTATTACGACCAGCTTTTATAATGAGCAGTTCTTC.

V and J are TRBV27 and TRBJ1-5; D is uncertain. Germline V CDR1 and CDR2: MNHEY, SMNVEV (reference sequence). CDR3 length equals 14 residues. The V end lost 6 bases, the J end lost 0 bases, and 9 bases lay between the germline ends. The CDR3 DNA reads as TGTGCCAGCAGCCGGGAGTATAGCAATCAGCCCCAGCATTTT. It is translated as CASSREYSNQPQHF.

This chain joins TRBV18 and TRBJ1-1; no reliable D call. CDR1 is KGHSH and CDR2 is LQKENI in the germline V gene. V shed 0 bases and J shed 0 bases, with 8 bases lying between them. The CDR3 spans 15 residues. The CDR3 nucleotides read TGTGCCAGCTCACCACCGGCACAACTGAACACTGAAGCTTTCTTT. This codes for CASSPPAQLNTEAFF.

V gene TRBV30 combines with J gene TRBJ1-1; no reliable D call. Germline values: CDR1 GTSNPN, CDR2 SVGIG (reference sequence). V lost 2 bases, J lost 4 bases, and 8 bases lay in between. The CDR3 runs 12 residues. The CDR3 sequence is CAWSRVGTEAFF. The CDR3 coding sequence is TGTGCCTGGAGTAGAGTTGGCACTGAAGCTTTCTTT.

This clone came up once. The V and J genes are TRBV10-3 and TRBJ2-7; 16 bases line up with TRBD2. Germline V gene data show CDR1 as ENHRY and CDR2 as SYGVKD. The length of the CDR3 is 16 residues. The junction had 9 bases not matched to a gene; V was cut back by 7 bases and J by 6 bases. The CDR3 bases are TGTGCCATCAACCAGGGACTAGCGGGAGGGCGGGGCGAGCAGTACTTC. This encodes CAINQGLAGGRGEQYF.

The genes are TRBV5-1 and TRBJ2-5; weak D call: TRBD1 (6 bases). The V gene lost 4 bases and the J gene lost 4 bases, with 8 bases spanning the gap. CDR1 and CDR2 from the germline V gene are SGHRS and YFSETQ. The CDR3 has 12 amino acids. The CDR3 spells CASSRTAETQYF. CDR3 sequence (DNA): TGCGCCAGCAGCCGGACAGCAGAGACCCAGTACTTC.

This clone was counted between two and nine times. Here the CDR3 reads CASSSFGGANTEAFF. The CDR3 DNA is TGTGCCAGCTCATCGTTTGGGGGGGCTAACACTGAAGCTTTCTTT. The chain links TRBV18 to TRBJ1-1; D possibly corresponds to TRBD1 (6 bases). V was shortened by 5 bases and J by 2 bases, with 15 bases between the two germline ends. Germline CDR1 KGHSH, CDR2 LQKENI. CDR3 length: 15 amino acids.

CDR3 amino acids: CASSLVSRGRDGYTF. Here the CDR3 DNA reads TGTGCCAGCAGCTTAGTTTCCAGGGGGAGGGATGGCTACACCTTC. V gene TRBV7-2 combines with J gene TRBJ1-2; 7 bases map to TRBD1. J lost 6 bases, V lost 1 base, and 8 bases had no gene match. The CDR3 totals 15 residues. CDR1 is SGHTA, CDR2 FQGNSA, per germline.

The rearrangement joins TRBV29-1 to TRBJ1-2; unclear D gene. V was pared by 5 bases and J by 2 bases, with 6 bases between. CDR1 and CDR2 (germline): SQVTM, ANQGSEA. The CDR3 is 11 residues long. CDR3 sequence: CSVTENYGYTF. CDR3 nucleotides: TGCAGCGTTACAGAAAACTATGGCTACACCTTC.

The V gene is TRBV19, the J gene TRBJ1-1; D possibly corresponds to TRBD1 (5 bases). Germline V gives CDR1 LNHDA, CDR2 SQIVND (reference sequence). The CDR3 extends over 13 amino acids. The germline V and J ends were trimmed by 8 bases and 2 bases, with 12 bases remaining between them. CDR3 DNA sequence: TGTGCCAGTGCACAGGTGCCCAACACTGAAGCTTTCTTT. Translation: CASAQVPNTEAFF.

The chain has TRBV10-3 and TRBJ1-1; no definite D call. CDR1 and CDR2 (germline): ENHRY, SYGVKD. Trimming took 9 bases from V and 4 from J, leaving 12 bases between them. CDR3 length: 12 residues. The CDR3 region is CAMRTFGTEAFF. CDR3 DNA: TGTGCCATGCGGACGTTCGGCACTGAAGCTTTCTTT.

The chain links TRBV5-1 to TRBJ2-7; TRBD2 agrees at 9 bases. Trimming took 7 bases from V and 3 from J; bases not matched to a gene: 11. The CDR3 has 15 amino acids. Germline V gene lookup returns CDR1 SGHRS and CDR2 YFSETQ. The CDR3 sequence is CASGSGGSQFYEQYF. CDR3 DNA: TGCGCCAGCGGGAGCGGGGGGTCACAATTCTACGAGCAGTACTTC.

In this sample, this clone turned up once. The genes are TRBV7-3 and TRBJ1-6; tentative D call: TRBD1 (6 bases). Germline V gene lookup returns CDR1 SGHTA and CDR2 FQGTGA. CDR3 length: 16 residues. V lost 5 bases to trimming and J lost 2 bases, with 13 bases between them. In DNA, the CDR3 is TGTGCCAGCAGCGCACAGGGTTTTCCCTATAATTCACCCCTCCACTTT. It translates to CASSAQGFPYNSPLHF. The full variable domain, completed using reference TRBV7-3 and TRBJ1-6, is GAGVSQTPSNKVTEKGKYVELRCDPISGHTALYWYRQSLGQGPEFLIYFQGTGAADDSGLPNDRFFAVRPEGSVSTLKIQRTERGDSAVYLCASSAQGFPYNSPLHFGNGTRLTVT.

CDR3 loop: CASSPQLSGGYGNQPQHF. In DNA form, the CDR3 reads TGTGCCAGCAGTCCTCAGTTATCGGGAGGGTATGGCAATCAGCCCCAGCATTTT. This sequence joins TRBV2 and TRBJ1-5; unclear D gene. CDR1 is SNHLY, CDR2 FYNNEI, per germline. This CDR3 has 18 amino acids. Between the trimmed V and J ends, which lost 5 bases and 2 bases, there was a span of 22 bases.

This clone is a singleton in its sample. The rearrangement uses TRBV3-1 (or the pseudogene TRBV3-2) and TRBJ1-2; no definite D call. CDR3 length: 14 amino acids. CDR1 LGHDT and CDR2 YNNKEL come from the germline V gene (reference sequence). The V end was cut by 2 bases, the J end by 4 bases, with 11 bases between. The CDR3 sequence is CASSQTGVPYGYTF. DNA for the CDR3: TGTGCCAGCAGCCAAACTGGGGTCCCCTATGGCTACACCTTC.

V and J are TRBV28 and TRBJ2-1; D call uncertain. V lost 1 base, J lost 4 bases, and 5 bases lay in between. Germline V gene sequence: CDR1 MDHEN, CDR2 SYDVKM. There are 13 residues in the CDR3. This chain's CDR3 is CASSLSSYNEQFF. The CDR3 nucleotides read TGTGCCAGCAGTTTATCGAGTTACAATGAGCAGTTCTTC.

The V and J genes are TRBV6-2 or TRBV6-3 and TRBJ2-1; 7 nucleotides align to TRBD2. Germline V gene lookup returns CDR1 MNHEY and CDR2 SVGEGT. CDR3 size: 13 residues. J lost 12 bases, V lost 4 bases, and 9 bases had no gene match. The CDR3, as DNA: TGTGCCAGCAGTTTTTCGACTAGCACGGTGCAGTTCTTC. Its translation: CASSFSTSTVQFF.

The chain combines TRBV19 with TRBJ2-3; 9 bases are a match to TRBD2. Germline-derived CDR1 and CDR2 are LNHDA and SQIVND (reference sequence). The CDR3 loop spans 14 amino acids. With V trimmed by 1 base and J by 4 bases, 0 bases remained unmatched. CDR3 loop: CASSIGGRADTQYF. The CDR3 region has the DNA TGTGCCAGTAGTATAGGCGGGAGGGCAGATACGCAGTATTTT. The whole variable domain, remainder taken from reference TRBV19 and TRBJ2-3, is DGGITQSPKYLFRKEGQNVTLSCEQNLNHDAMYWYRQDPGQGLRLIYYSQIVNDFQKGDIAEGYSVSREKKESFPLTVTSAQKNPTAFYLCASSIGGRADTQYFGPGTRLTVL.